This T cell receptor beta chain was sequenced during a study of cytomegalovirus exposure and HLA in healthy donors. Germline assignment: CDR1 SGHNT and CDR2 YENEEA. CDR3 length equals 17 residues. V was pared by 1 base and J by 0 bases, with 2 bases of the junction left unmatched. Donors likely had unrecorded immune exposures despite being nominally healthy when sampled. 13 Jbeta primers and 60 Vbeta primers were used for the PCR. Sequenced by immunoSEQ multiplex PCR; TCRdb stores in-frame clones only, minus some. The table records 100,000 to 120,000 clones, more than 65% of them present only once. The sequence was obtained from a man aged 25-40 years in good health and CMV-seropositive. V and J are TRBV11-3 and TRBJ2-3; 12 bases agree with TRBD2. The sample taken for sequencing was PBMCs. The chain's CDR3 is CASSLGLAGVSTDTQYF. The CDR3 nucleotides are TGTGCCAGCAGCTTAGGACTAGCGGGGGTTAGCACAGATACGCAGTATTTT.